A selection of T cell receptor beta chains follows, all from one sample in a study of regulatory and conventional T cells in RAG deficiency. Produced via immunoSEQ multiplex PCR; TCRdb's table is partial and in-frame only. The data contain about 28,000 clones, around nine tenths of them singletons. The same sample was also used in a study of regulatory T cells.

Sample: Tregs sorted from blood. Receptor source: a human donor in good health. The CDR3 runs from the conserved cysteine through the conserved F or W. The D gene is left open where the match is weak. Clone size is given for some rows only: seen once, a few or many times, or a class if the clone is expanded.

cdr3_nt | cdr3_aa | clone_size | d_call | j_call | v_call
TGTGCCAGTAGTCCGCGGGACAGGGGTGGACATAATTCACCCCTCCACTTT | CASSPRDRGGHNSPLHF | . | TRBD1 | TRBJ1-6 | TRBV19
TGTGCCAGCAGCTCCCTCCCACGGTTAAGCAATCAGCCCCAGCATTTT | CASSSLPRLSNQPQHF | . | . | TRBJ1-5 | TRBV7-8
TGCGCCAGCAGCCGAAGGGGAGCCATGGGGGGAGCGAACACCGGGGAGCTGTTTTTT | CASSRRGAMGGANTGELFF | . | . | TRBJ2-2 | TRBV5-1
TGTGCCAGCAGCTTAGGAGGGACAGGGGGACGTGATGAGCAGTTCTTC | CASSLGGTGGRDEQFF | . | TRBD1 | TRBJ2-1 | TRBV7-2
TGTGCCAGCAGTTTATTCGGACACGCAAATTCACCCCTCCACTTT | CASSLFGHANSPLHF | . | . | TRBJ1-6 | TRBV27
TGTGCCACCATAAGTGCCTTACGGGGGACCCAGTACTTC | CATISALRGTQYF | . | . | TRBJ2-5 | TRBV6-5
TGTGCCAGCTCACCCAGGGGGGCTGACTACGAGCAGTACTTC | CASSPRGADYEQYF | . | . | TRBJ2-7 | TRBV18
TGTGCCAGTAGTACGGGGGCGCTTGGAAACACCATATATTTT | CASSTGALGNTIYF | . | . | TRBJ1-3 | TRBV19
TGTGCCAGCAGCTTGTCTGGACAGGGAATCGGCGGCTACACCTTC | CASSLSGQGIGGYTF | . | TRBD1 | TRBJ1-2 | TRBV5-4
TGTGCCAGCAGTCCCGAGACAGGCTATGGCTACACCTTC | CASSPETGYGYTF | . | . | TRBJ1-2 | TRBV28
TGTGCCAGCAGTAGGGGACAAGTGAACACTGAAGCTTTCTTT | CASSRGQVNTEAFF | few | . | TRBJ1-1 | TRBV2
TGTGCCAGCAGCCTCCGGGGGGGGCAGCCCCAGCATTTT | CASSLRGGQPQHF | few | . | TRBJ1-5 | TRBV9
TGTGCCAGCAGCGGATTTAACATTGAAGCTTTCTTT | CASSGFNIEAFF | . | . | TRBJ1-1 | TRBV6-1
TGTGCCAGCAGTAGCCGGGACACCCGTTCCTACGAGCAGTACTTC | CASSSRDTRSYEQYF | . | . | TRBJ2-7 | TRBV28
TGTGCCAGCAGCGTACGGGGGAACACTGAAGCTTTCTTT | CASSVRGNTEAFF | . | . | TRBJ1-1 | TRBV9